The present T cell receptor (beta chain) was sequenced within a study of blood T cell repertoires in COVID-19. The wider study: Acute and convalescent COVID-19 specimens originated in the United States, Italy and Spain. PBMCs, B-cell-depleted T cells, or T cells provided the cDNA or gDNA that made up the material.

Germline V lookup: CDR1 SNHLY, CDR2 FYNNEI. This CDR3 spans 16 amino acids. V lost 6 bases and J lost 4, with 20 bases in between. The authors' processing: Estimates of nucleated cell counts were drawn from the amplification of reference gene primers. Method: immunoSEQ multiplex PCR; TCRdb's copy keeps in-frame clones and lacks some. V, J and clone size are those of that table, while D and trimming were read from the DNA. Counted here are around 200,000 clones, over 60% occurring once; the ten biggest clones make up approximately 6%. This clone appeared a single time. Input material: peripheral blood. The clonotype comes from a woman aged 70-85 years with acute or convalescent COVID-19. The V and J genes are TRBV2 and TRBJ2-3, with a tentative D call TRBD2 (6 bases). CDR3 amino acids: CASRSNPGTHPDTQYF. The CDR3 DNA sequence: TGTGCCAGCAGATCCAACCCCGGGACTCACCCAGATACGCAGTATTTT. Together with reference TRBV2 and TRBJ2-3, the CDR3 gives the full variable domain: EPEVTQTPSHQVTQMGQEVILRCVPISNHLYFYWYRQILGQKVEFLVSFYNNEISEKSEIFDDQFSVERPDGSNFTLKIRSTKLEDSAMYFCASRSNPGTHPDTQYFGPGTRLTVL.